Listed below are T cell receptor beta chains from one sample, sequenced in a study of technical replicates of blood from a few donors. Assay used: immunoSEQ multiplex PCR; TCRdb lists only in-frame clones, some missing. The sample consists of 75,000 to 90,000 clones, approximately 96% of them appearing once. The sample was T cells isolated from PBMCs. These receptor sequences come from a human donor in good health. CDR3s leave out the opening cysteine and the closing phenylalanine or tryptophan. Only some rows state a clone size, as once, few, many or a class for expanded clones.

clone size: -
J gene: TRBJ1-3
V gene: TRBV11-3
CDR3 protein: ASSFKGTAYSGNTIY

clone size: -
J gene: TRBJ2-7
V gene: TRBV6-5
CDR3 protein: ASSYSTAYEQY

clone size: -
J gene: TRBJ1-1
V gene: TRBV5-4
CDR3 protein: ASSLDWAGGEAF

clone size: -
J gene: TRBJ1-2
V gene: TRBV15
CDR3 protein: ATRGGGGRLNYGYT

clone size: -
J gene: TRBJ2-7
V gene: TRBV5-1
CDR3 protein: ASSLAVGSPYEQY

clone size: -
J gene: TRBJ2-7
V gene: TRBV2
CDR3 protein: ASYSDRVDEQY

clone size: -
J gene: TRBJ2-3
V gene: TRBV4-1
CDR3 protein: ATKRASGNTDTQY

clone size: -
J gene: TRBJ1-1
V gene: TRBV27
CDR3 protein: ASSLSAGGNTEAF

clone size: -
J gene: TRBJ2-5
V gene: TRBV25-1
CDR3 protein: ASREGNLETQY

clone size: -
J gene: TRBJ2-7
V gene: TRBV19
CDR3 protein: ASKTGNSYEQY

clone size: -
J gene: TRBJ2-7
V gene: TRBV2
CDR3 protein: ASSLQGSEQY

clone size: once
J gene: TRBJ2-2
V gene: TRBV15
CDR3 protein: ATSRRQGDTGELF

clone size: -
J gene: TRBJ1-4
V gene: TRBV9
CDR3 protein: ASSVGQGGEKLF

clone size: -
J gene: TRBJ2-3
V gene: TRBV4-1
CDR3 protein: ASSQDSGTSLQY

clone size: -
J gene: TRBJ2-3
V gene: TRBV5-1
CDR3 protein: ASSLAALSRADTQY

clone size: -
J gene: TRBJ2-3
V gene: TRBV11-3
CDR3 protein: ASNTGKGAGTDTQY

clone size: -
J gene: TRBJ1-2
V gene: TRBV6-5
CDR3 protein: ASSSGTWMDGYT

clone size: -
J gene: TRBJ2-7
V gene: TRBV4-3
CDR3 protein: ASSQDRTLYEQY

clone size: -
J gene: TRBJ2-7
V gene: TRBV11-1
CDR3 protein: ASSYPYSPYEQY

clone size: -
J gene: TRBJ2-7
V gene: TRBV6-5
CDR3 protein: ASRQAAAYEQY

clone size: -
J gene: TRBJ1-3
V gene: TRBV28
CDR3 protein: AVIPPTSGNTIY

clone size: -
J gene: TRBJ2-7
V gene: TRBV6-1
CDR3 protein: ASSEVQGPISYEQY

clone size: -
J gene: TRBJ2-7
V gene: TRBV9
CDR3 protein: ASSVGIAGAYEQY

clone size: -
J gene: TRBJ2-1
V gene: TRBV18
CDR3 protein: ASSPVTGTYEQF

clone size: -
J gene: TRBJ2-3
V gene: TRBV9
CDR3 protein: ASSASAGGGGDTQY

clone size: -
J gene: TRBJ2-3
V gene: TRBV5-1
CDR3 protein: ASSYLDGSGDTQY

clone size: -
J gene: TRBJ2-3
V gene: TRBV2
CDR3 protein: ASGGLAGGDTQY

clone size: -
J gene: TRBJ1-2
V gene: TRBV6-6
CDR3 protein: ASRHNYGYT

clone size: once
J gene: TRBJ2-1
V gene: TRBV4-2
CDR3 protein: ASSQGQGPYNEQF

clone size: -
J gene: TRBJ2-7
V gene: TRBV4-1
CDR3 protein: ASSQERTPTYEQY